Sequencing of this T cell receptor (beta chain) was carried out in a study of blood T cell repertoires in COVID-19 (TCRdb year 2020). Turning to the overall study: Collaborator samples came from the United States, Italy and Spain and covered acute and convalescent phases of COVID-19. The material from the prospective study consisted of cDNA or gDNA derived from T cells, B-cell-depleted T cells, or PBMCs. Subjects who had been exposed to COVID-19, were actively infected with it, or had recovered from it provided the deeply sampled blood TCRbeta repertoires that made up the dataset. The repertoires were released in a freely available public database intended as a resource for research on the immune response to SARS-CoV-2. The samples were drawn from the first 160 participants of the ongoing ImmuneRACE study and from 1,254 subjects provided by 6 global collaborators. A de-identified subject ID, COVID-19 status, age in years and sex were almost always included in the sample metadata. Where available, HLA class I and class II types were taken from metadata supplied by the sample provider and were not determined by assay-based typing.

Collaborating institutions collected whole blood in K2EDTA tubes following their own protocols. For TCRbeta analysis, collaborators shipped samples in one of three forms: frozen whole blood, isolated PBMCs, or DNA extracted from either of those sample types. TCRbeta CDR3 regions were amplified from genomic DNA by means of the immunoSEQ Assay, a bias-controlled multiplex PCR. The authors' analysis ran thus. The number of nucleated cells in each sample was estimated by amplification of reference gene primers within the assay. To quantify the absolute abundance of each unique TCRbeta CDR3 rearrangement, sequence reads were collapsed and filtered. Productive Simpson clonality was computed per sample as the square root of Simpson's diversity index over productive rearrangements. The table comes from immuneACCESS by way of TCRdb, which keeps in-frame sequences with V and J called. Part of the clones is missing from these tables; in studies checked, under half for an unresolved V gene and the rest for unknown reasons. The V and J calls and the clone size are those of that table, but D and trimming were determined from the DNA. This sample is represented by roughly 320,000 clones; around 90% of them were singletons. The top ten clonotypes cover 1% to 1.5% of the sample.

A remark on this clone: What antigen it recognizes has not been identified. Within one base of it there is no much larger clone, and no base qualities were kept.

V and J lose 5 bases and 4 bases, and a span of 6 bases separates them. The CDR3 measures 12 amino acids from cysteine to phenylalanine. CDR3 DNA is the only sequence kept; it has 36 bases, read in frame from the first base. The germline V gene supplies CDR1 MNHEY and CDR2 SVGAGI. Summary of the overall study and its limitations: The amount of clinical and demographic metadata varied by source and participant and was provided uncurated.

Recombination linked TRBV6-5 to TRBJ1-5; the D gene cannot be named for sure. The material sequenced was peripheral blood. This clonotype was obtained from an older man with acute or convalescent COVID-19. The nucleotide sequence reads as follows: TGTGCCAGCAGTCCAGGAAATCAGCCCCAGCATTTT. Its coded protein is CASSPGNQPQHF.